This T cell receptor beta chain was documented in a study of cytomegalovirus exposure and HLA in healthy donors. Clones were read by immunoSEQ multiplex PCR, and TCRdb kept only the in-frame ones, dropping some. This table has about 160,000 clones, about 88% appearing once. CDR3 length: 16 amino acids. Germline CDR1 and CDR2: MNHNS and SASEGT. Trimming removed 3 bases from V and 8 bases from J, with 17 bases in between. The rearrangement uses TRBV6-1 and TRBJ1-6, with a tentative D call TRBD1 (6 bases). The sequenced material came from PBMCs. This TCR was recovered from a young woman in good health and CMV-seronegative. The CDR3 sequence is CASSDYSGHIHSPLHF. CDR3 DNA: TGTGCCAGCAGTGATTACTCGGGACACATCCATTCACCCCTCCACTTT.